The clone carrying this T cell receptor beta chain appeared a few times. Its matching antigen is unknown. Unique molecular identifiers were built into the TCR beta cDNA libraries. Researchers reported a few hundred thousand cDNA molecules coming from roughly 0.93 to 9.6 million T cells. Using its own MiXCR run on the PCR reads, TCRdb lists one record per CDR3 protein. The sample carries roughly 620,000 distinct CDR3 sequences, around 44% recorded once. These data originate in a study of post-analysis software for immune sequencing data. General study points: With TRBV5-6, TRBV5-1 and TRBV20-1 included, 4 to 6 TRBV segments were more frequent in patients than in controls. Compared with controls, patients showed significantly lower normalized Chao1 diversity. Samples from a shared batch, those prepared together, strongly co-clustered by F measure.

The germline V gene has CDR1 MNHEY and CDR2 SMNVEV (reference sequence). The CDR3 runs 14 residues. Material: blood. This chain joins TRBV27 and TRBJ2-5; 8 bases line up with TRBD1. The J call is doubtful: the DNA matches TRBJ2-7 better. This TCR was recovered from a girl aged 5-17 years with multiple sclerosis. CDR3 DNA: TGTGCCAGCAGCCCTACCACGACAGGGGACGAGCAGTACTTC. Its translation is CASSPTTTGDEQYF.